The 7 T cell receptor beta chains given below trace back to one sample, sequenced in a study of OX40 agonist ivuxolimab in advanced cancers. Sequencing used immunoSEQ multiplex PCR; TCRdb keeps in-frame clones, though not all of them. The sample yields 44,000 or so clones, about 88% seen once. Sequencing used CD4+ or CD8+ T cells sorted from blood, obtained in a trial of the OX40 agonist ivuxolimab. The receptors shown here come from an adult with an advanced solid tumor such as melanoma, head and neck, liver or kidney cancer.

The chain links TRBV27 to TRBJ2-1; 7 bases fit TRBD1. V lost 5 bases to trimming and J lost 5 bases; unmatched junction nucleotides: 9. The CDR3 totals 15 residues. Germline V gene data show CDR1 as MNHEY and CDR2 as SMNVEV (reference sequence). The DNA of the CDR3 is TGTGCCAGCAGTGTTCGACAGGGAACGGACAATGAGCAGTTCTTC. It encodes CASSVRQGTDNEQFF.

This clone turned up a few times. The CDR3 loop reads CASTQGLGNTEAFF. CDR3 DNA sequence: TGTGCCAGCACCCAGGGCCTGGGGAACACTGAAGCTTTCTTT. V and J are TRBV5-4 and TRBJ1-1, with a possible D match to TRBD1 (5 bases). Trimming shortened V by 6 bases and J by 1 base, and 13 bases separated the two germline ends. The CDR3 has 14 residues. Germline V CDR1 and CDR2: SGHNT, YYREEE (reference sequence).

The chain couples TRBV19 to TRBJ2-2; the match to TRBD2 covers 12 bases. The CDR3 loop spans 16 amino acids. Looked up from germline, CDR1 is LNHDA and CDR2 is SQIVND (reference sequence). Germline trimming cut 9 bases from V and 7 bases from J; bases unmatched to any gene: 12. The CDR3 reads CASKSQSGLAGGELFF. The CDR3 coding sequence is TGTGCCAGCAAGTCCCAATCGGGACTAGCGGGCGGGGAGCTGTTTTTT.

This chain uses TRBV7-9 with TRBJ2-1; possible D gene TRBD2, 5 bases. The CDR3 has 13 residues. Trimming pared 7 bases from V and 9 bases from J, leaving 16 bases between. The germline V gene has CDR1 SEHNR and CDR2 FQNEAQ (reference sequence). CDR3 region: CASIALSEGEQFF. In DNA form, the CDR3 reads TGTGCCAGCATAGCGCTTAGCGAAGGTGAGCAGTTCTTC.

The chain joins TRBV28 to TRBJ1-1; possibly TRBD1 for D (6 bases). Trimming took off 8 bases at V and 4 bases at J, with 17 bases between the two ends. The CDR3 extends over 14 amino acids. Germline loops: CDR1 MDHEN, CDR2 SYDVKM. The CDR3 nucleotides read TGTGCCAGCGACCTACAGGGATCGGGCACTGAAGCTTTCTTT. Translated: CASDLQGSGTEAFF.

This chain links TRBV2 with TRBJ2-5; D gene ambiguous. CDR3 length: 13 amino acids. Trimming left V 7 bases short and J 5 bases short, with 14 bases between. Looked up from germline, CDR1 is SNHLY and CDR2 is FYNNEI. The CDR3 DNA is TGTGCCAGCAAGAGCCAGATACAGGAGACCCAGTACTTC. Its translation: CASKSQIQETQYF.

The chain employs TRBV25-1 and TRBJ2-4, with a tentative D call TRBD1 (5 bases). The germline V gene has CDR1 MGHDK and CDR2 SYGVNS. The germline V and J ends were trimmed by 3 bases and 2 bases, with 11 bases remaining between them. There are 15 residues in the CDR3. CDR3 loop: CASSDREPSKNIQYF. As DNA, the CDR3 is TGTGCCAGCAGTGACAGGGAACCCTCCAAAAACATTCAGTACTTC.